Listed below are T cell receptor beta chains from one sample, sequenced in a study of blood T cells in healthy people across ages. TCRdb called the 5' RACE reads again in MiXCR, with one record for every CDR3 protein. The sample shows around 1,000,000 distinct CDR3 sequences, less than 25% of them seen only once. These sequences were also reported in another study, on T cells of mothers and their children.

Sequenced sample: blood. These receptors originate from a girl aged 2 to 9 in good health. The CDR3 runs from the conserved cysteine through the conserved F or W. A D gene is named only where the DNA matches it firmly. Only some rows state a clone size, as once, few, many or a class for expanded clones.

V	J	size	D	length	DNA	CDR3
TRBV5-4	TRBJ2-5	-	-	13	TGTGGCAGCAGCCGGGACGTGTCAGAGACCCAGTACTTC	CGSSRDVSETQYF
TRBV14	TRBJ2-5	few	-	15	TGTGCCAGCAGCCCGTTTCCGGGACTCAAAGAGACCCAGTACTTC	CASSPFPGLKETQYF
TRBV29-1	TRBJ2-2	-	-	13	TGCAGCTCCTCGACTTCGAACACCGGGGAGCTGTTTTTT	CSSSTSNTGELFF
TRBV7-7	TRBJ2-5	few	-	15	TGTGCTAGCAGCTTATCCCGGGGTCCCCAAGAGACCCAGTACTTC	CASSLSRGPQETQYF
TRBV9	TRBJ1-4	-	-	15	TGTGCCAGCAGCGTAGCGTACCGGGGAGATGAAAAACTGTTTTTT	CASSVAYRGDEKLFF
TRBV12-3/TRBV12-4	TRBJ2-2	-	TRBD1	15	TGTGCCAGCAGTTTAAGACAGGGAAGGAACGGGGAGCTGTTTTTT	CASSLRQGRNGELFF
TRBV6-6	TRBJ2-3	-	TRBD2	16	TGTGCCAGCAGTTACTTGGGGGGGTCTGATCCAGATACGCAGTATTTT	CASSYLGGSDPDTQYF
TRBV20-1	TRBJ2-4	-	-	12	TGCAGTGCTAGACAGGGTAGTGACATTCAGTACTTC	CSARQGSDIQYF
TRBV6-2/TRBV6-3	TRBJ2-4	-	TRBD2	18	TGTGCCAGCAGTTCGGCGAGCGGGGGGAGTTCGCCCAAAAACATTCAGTACTTC	CASSSASGGSSPKNIQYF
TRBV28	TRBJ1-2	-	-	12	TGTGCCAGCGGTGCAGGGGTCTATGGCTACACCTTC	CASGAGVYGYTF
TRBV3-1	TRBJ2-5	-	-	14	TGTGCCAGCAGCCAAGGCAGGGACCAAGAGACCCAGTACTTC	CASSQGRDQETQYF
TRBV6-2/TRBV6-3	TRBJ1-2	-	TRBD1	14	TGTGCCAGCAGGGGAGAGGGGGCGCGGTATGGCTACACCTTC	CASRGEGARYGYTF
TRBV7-2	TRBJ2-3	-	TRBD2	15	TGTGCCAGCAGCGAACGGACTAGCGGAGGAGATACGCAGTATTTT	CASSERTSGGDTQYF
TRBV27	TRBJ2-1	few	-	14	TGTGCCAGCAGTTTGAGCGGCCTATACAATGAGCAGTTCTTC	CASSLSGLYNEQFF
TRBV5-1	TRBJ2-3	-	-	16	TGCGCCAGCAGCCTAGGAGGGACTTCATCCACAGATACGCAGTATTTT	CASSLGGTSSTDTQYF
TRBV29-1	TRBJ2-5	-	TRBD2	16	TGCAGCGTTTTCAATCCGCTGGCTAGCGGGGGAGAGACCCAGTACTTC	CSVFNPLASGGETQYF
TRBV12-3/TRBV12-4	TRBJ1-2	few	-	10	TGTGCCACAATAGGGTACGGCTACACCTTC	CATIGYGYTF
TRBV12-3/TRBV12-4	TRBJ1-5	few	-	14	TGTGCCAGCAGTTTGAGACCCGGGCCTGAGCCCCAGCATTTT	CASSLRPGPEPQHF
TRBV12-5	TRBJ2-7	-	TRBD2	13	TGTGCTAGTGTCCGGGAGGGGCTCTACGAGCAGTACTTC	CASVREGLYEQYF
TRBV6-7	TRBJ2-5	-	TRBD2	16	TGTGCCAGCAGTCTCTTCGGCGGGAGAACCCAAGAGACCCAGTACTTC	CASSLFGGRTQETQYF
TRBV4-1	TRBJ2-2	few	-	12	TGCGACAGCAGGGGGGGGACCGGGGAGCTGTTTTTT	CDSRGGTGELFF
TRBV15	TRBJ2-5	few	TRBD1	14	TGTGCCACCAGCATCCCGACAGGGACAGAGACCCAGTACTTC	CATSIPTGTETQYF
TRBV3-1	TRBJ2-1	-	TRBD2	14	TGTGCCAGCAGCCAAGGCCTTGAAGCGGGAGCGTGGTTCTTC	CASSQGLEAGAWFF
TRBV7-2	TRBJ2-7	-	TRBD2	15	TGTGCCAGCAGCTTACTAGCGGGTGCCGCCCACGAGCAGTACTTC	CASSLLAGAAHEQYF
TRBV6-2/TRBV6-3	TRBJ1-5	few	-	14	TGTGCCAGCAGTCTCGACAGACACAATCAGCCCCAGCATTTT	CASSLDRHNQPQHF
TRBV28	TRBJ2-5	few	TRBD2	15	TGTGCCAGCAGTTTAGTTGCCGGGAGGATGCAGACCCAGTACTTC	CASSLVAGRMQTQYF
TRBV7-8	TRBJ1-4	-	-	15	TGTGCCAGCAGCATCAGTACTTCGACGGTAGAAAAACTGGTTTTT	CASSISTSTVEKLVF
TRBV11-2	TRBJ2-5	-	-	13	TGTGCCAGTAGGCTAGTGGGAGGCCACGAGCAGCACTTC	CASRLVGGHEQHF
TRBV11-2	TRBJ2-2	-	TRBD1	17	TGTGCCAGCAGCTTAAGACGAGGGACAGATTACACCGGGGAGCTGTTTTTT	CASSLRRGTDYTGELFF
TRBV29-1	TRBJ2-3	few	TRBD2	16	TGCAGCGTTGAGGCGACCAGCGGGAGATCTCCAGATACGCAGTATTTT	CSVEATSGRSPDTQYF
TRBV4-3	TRBJ2-5	many	-	17	TGCGCCAGCAGCCCCTCACGGGGCCAGGGGTGGGAAGAGACCCAGTACTTC	CASSPSRGQGWEETQYF
TRBV7-9	TRBJ2-7	-	-	13	TGTGCCAGCAGCCCTCCGGGTTCTGCGGAGCAGTACTTC	CASSPPGSAEQYF
TRBV12-3/TRBV12-4	TRBJ2-3	-	-	13	TGTGCCAGCAGTTTGATGGGGGGAGATACGCAGTATTTT	CASSLMGGDTQYF
TRBV25-1	TRBJ1-4	-	-	15	TGTGCCAGCAGTGAACCGACGACAGCTAATGAAAAACTGTTTTTT	CASSEPTTANEKLFF
TRBV5-6	TRBJ1-1	few	-	16	TGTGCCAGCAGCTTAAACCCCCTGGAGATAGGCACTGAAGCTTTCTTT	CASSLNPLEIGTEAFF
TRBV5-6	TRBJ2-1	few	-	17	TGTGCCAGCAGCTCCGAACCGGGGAATGTCGGCTACAATGAGCAGTTCTTC	CASSSEPGNVGYNEQFF
TRBV4-1	TRBJ2-5	few	-	17	TGCGCCAGCAGCCAAGTCGGGCTAGCCGACCCTCAGGAGACCCAGTACTTC	CASSQVGLADPQETQYF
TRBV15	TRBJ1-2	-	-	15	TGTGCCACCAGCAGAGAGGGTTGGTCCGGAGGAGGCTACACCTTC	CATSREGWSGGGYTF
TRBV24-1	TRBJ2-1	-	TRBD2	15	TGTGCCACCAGTGAAGGACTAGCGGGAGGAAATGAGCAGTTCTTC	CATSEGLAGGNEQFF
TRBV2	TRBJ1-4	few	TRBD1	14	TGTGCCAGCAGCTCCGACAGGGGATCCGGAAAACTGTTTTTT	CASSSDRGSGKLFF
TRBV29-1	TRBJ1-2	-	-	14	TGCAGCGTTGGCAGGGACCGGGTCTGGGGTGGCTACACCTTC	CSVGRDRVWGGYTF
TRBV12-3/TRBV12-4	TRBJ2-7	-	-	15	TGTGCCAGCAGTTCCCTACAGGGAACATCCCTCGAGCAGTACTTC	CASSSLQGTSLEQYF
TRBV20-1	TRBJ1-2	-	TRBD1	12	TGCAGTGCAGACACAGGGGAGAGCGGCTACACCTTC	CSADTGESGYTF
TRBV20-1	TRBJ2-7	-	-	15	TGCAGTGCTAAAGAAAAATGGGTTTCCAGCTACGAGCACTACTTC	CSAKEKWVSSYEHYF
TRBV10-3	TRBJ2-1	few	TRBD2	14	TGTGCCATCAGTGAGCAGCGGGAGCTCAATGAGCAGTTCTTC	CAISEQRELNEQFF
TRBV7-2	TRBJ2-5	few	-	14	TGTGCCAGCAGCCTCCCCGGGCGGGGTACGGTGCAGTACTTC	CASSLPGRGTVQYF
TRBV5-1	TRBJ2-5	-	TRBD2	13	TGCGCCAGCAGACGGACTAGTTCAGAGACCCAGTACTTC	CASRRTSSETQYF
TRBV20-1	TRBJ2-2	-	TRBD2	16	TGCAGTGCTTTAACTGGGACTAGCGGGTTACTTGGGGAGCTGTTTTTT	CSALTGTSGLLGELFF
TRBV10-3	TRBJ1-1	-	-	13	TGTGCCATCAGTGAGTCGGCCAGACAGGTTGCTTTCTTT	CAISESARQVAFF
TRBV2	TRBJ2-1	few	TRBD2	11	TGTGCCAGCAGTGAGAGACCGGGGGGGTTCTTC	CASSERPGGFF
TRBV29-1	TRBJ1-1	few	TRBD1	14	TGCAGCGTTGAAGAGTCCCAGGGGGCCGGTAGAGCTTTCTTT	CSVEESQGAGRAFF
TRBV7-2	TRBJ2-4	few	TRBD1	14	TGTGCCAGCAGCTTAGTTACAGGGGAAAACATTCAGTACTTC	CASSLVTGENIQYF
TRBV3-1	TRBJ2-7	few	-	15	TGTGCCAGCAGCCAAGAATTTGGCGGACTCTACGAGCAGTACTTC	CASSQEFGGLYEQYF